The 7 T cell receptor beta chains in this list originate from one sample, sequenced in a study of vaccination and CD4 T cells after COVID-19. The treatment: approximately nine-day PBMC culture with coronavirus spike peptide pools or control peptides (ViraFEST assay). No antigen has been identified for these receptors. Cultured CD4+ T cells had their DNA profiled by the Oncomine TCR Beta short-read assay. A single record per CDR3 protein comes from TCRdb applying MiXCR to the PCR reads. The sample includes more than 9,500 distinct CDR3 sequences, more than 30% of them seen just once. Sequences were obtained from cultured CD4+ T cells from blood. The receptors originated from a human donor with COVID-19.

In its sample, this clonotype was seen once. This sequence joins TRBV28 and TRBJ2-7; the D call may be TRBD1 or TRBD2 (6 bases each). The CDR3 length is 14 residues. Trimming cost V 7 bases and J 2 bases, with 15 bases left between them. Germline CDR1 is MDHEN and CDR2 is SYDVKM. This CDR3 reads CASTPGGTTYEQYF. DNA for the CDR3: TGTGCCAGCACTCCCGGGGGCACCACCTACGAGCAGTACTTC. The full variable domain, with the rest looked up from reference TRBV28 and TRBJ2-7, is DVKVTQSSRYLVKRTGEKVFLECVQDMDHENMFWYRQDPGLGLRLIYFSYDVKMKEKGDIPEGYSVSREKKERFSLILESASTNQTSMYLCASTPGGTTYEQYFGPGTRLTVT.

CDR3 in DNA: TGTGCCAGCAGCCGTGGACAGGGCCAGTACTTC. Translation: CASSRGQGQYF. This sequence joins TRBV28 and TRBJ2-4; 8 nucleotides align to TRBD1. This CDR3 region has 11 residues. Germline CDR1 and CDR2: MDHEN and SYDVKM. V trimming: 6 bases; J trimming: 13 bases; junction bases outside the gene matches: 5.

This clonotype was detected a few times. This chain links TRBV5-6 with TRBJ2-3; 8 bases align to TRBD2. In germline, CDR1 is SGHDT, CDR2 YYEEEE. The CDR3 is 16 amino acids. V lost 0 bases to trimming and J lost 0 bases; unmatched junction nucleotides: 3. The CDR3 spells CASSLDSGASTDTQYF. CDR3 DNA: TGTGCCAGCAGCTTGGATAGCGGGGCGAGCACAGATACGCAGTATTTT.

Comment on this clonotype: A junction boundary mismatches the germline segment, possibly from a read error. The rearrangement joins TRBV7-7 to TRBJ2-5, with D perhaps TRBD2 (5 bases). This CDR3 region has 15 residues. Germline V gives CDR1 SSHAT, CDR2 FNYEAQ (reference sequence). The CDR3 nucleotides read TGTGCTAGCAGCTTAGTCGTGGGGAGCCAAGAGACCCAGTACTTC. Translated: CASSLVVGSQETQYF.

CDR3 residues: CASSRRDRDYGYTF. The CDR3 coding sequence is TGTGCCAGTAGTAGAAGGGACAGAGACTATGGCTACACCTTC. The chain is built from TRBV19 and TRBJ1-2; TRBD1 aligns across 7 bases. This CDR3 contains 14 residues. V was clipped by 4 bases and J by 3 bases; unmatched bases: 5. Per the germline V gene, CDR1 is LNHDA and CDR2 is SQIVND (reference sequence).

The gene calls are TRBV5-4 and TRBJ2-3, with TRBD2 identical over 15 bases. Germline CDR1 is SGHNT and CDR2 is YYREEE (reference sequence). CDR3 size: 16 residues. The J segment lost 6 bases and the V segment lost 4 bases, leaving 6 bases of the junction unmatched. The CDR3 coding sequence is TGTGCCAGCAGCGGGACTAGCGGGGGGAGTTGGGATACGCAGTATTTT. As protein: CASSGTSGGSWDTQYF. Full variable domain (missing parts from reference TRBV5-4 and TRBJ2-3): ETGVTQSPTHLIKTRGQQVTLRCSSQSGHNTVSWYQQALGQGPQFIFQYYREEENGRGNFPPRFSGLQFPNYSSELNVNALELDDSALYLCASSGTSGGSWDTQYFGPGTRLTVL.

There are a few counts of this clonotype. V gene TRBV14 combines with J gene TRBJ1-6, with D possibly TRBD1 on 5 matching bases. V lost 2 bases to trimming and J lost 9 bases, with 11 bases between them. From germline, CDR1 is SGHDN and CDR2 FVKESK. This CDR3 is built from 14 residues. The CDR3 sequence is CASSQRGAGSPLHF. The CDR3 bases are TGTGCCAGCAGCCAACGTGGGGCTGGTTCACCCCTCCACTTT.